This T cell receptor (beta chain) emerged from a study of blood T cells in healthy people across ages. For this clonotype: The antigen is unknown.

The CDR3 totals 18 residues. Germline CDR1 and CDR2: SGHAT and FQNNGV. The junction had 13 bases not matched to a gene; V was cut back by 0 bases and J by 3 bases. Study results and caveats: Unsorted PBMCs prevented conclusive naive versus antigen-experienced comparison.

PCR was performed a second time for roughly 6 to 12 cycles using a sample-barcoded 5' primer and a J-beta primer mix. TCRdb re-analysed the 5' RACE reads in MiXCR, keeping a single row per CDR3 protein. The data contain 850,000 to 1,300,000 distinct CDR3 sequences, less than 50% of them singletons. Sequencing used blood. The receptor's source is a woman aged 55-69 years in good health. This chain links TRBV11-2 with TRBJ2-7, with 8 bases aligning to TRBD1. DNA of the CDR3: TGTGCCAGCAGCTTAGATACCCCGCTCCGGGACAGGTTCTACGAGCAGTACTTC. Its translation is CASSLDTPLRDRFYEQYF.